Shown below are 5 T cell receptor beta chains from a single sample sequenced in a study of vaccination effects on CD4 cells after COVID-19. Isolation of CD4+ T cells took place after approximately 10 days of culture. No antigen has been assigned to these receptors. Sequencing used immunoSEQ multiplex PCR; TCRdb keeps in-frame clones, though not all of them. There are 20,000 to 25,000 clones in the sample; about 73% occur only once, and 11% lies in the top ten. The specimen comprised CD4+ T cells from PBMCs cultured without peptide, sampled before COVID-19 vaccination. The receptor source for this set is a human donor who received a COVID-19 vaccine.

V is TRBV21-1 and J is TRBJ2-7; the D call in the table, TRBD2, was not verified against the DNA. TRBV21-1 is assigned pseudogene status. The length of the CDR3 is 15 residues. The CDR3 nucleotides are TGTGCCAGCAGCACCCAGCGGGAGGGCCCCTACGAGCAGTACTTC. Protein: CASSTQREGPYEQYF.

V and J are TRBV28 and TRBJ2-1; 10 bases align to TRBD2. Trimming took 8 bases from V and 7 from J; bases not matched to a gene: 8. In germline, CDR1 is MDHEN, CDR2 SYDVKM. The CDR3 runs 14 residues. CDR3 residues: CASGASGGGNEQFF. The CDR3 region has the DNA TGTGCCAGCGGGGCTAGCGGGGGTGGGAATGAGCAGTTCTTC.

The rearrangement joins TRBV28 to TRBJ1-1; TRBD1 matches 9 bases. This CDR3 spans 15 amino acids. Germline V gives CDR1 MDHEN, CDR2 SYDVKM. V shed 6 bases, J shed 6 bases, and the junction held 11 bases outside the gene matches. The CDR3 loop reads CASRSAGTGRSEAFF. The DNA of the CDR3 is TGTGCCAGCAGGTCGGCGGGGACAGGGAGGTCTGAAGCTTTCTTT.

The CDR3: CASSQKLTGELFF. The CDR3 DNA reads TGTGCCAGCAGCCAAAAATTGACCGGGGAGCTGTTTTTT. The J gene is TRBJ2-2, the V gene TRBV14; D gene uncertain. V lost 2 bases and J lost 5, with 6 bases in between. The CDR3 is 13 amino acids. CDR1 is SGHDN and CDR2 is FVKESK in the germline V gene.

The CDR3: CASSTPRQSSYNEQFF. The CDR3 nucleotides read TGTGCCAGTAGTACCCCCCGACAGAGTTCCTACAATGAGCAGTTCTTC. The chain has TRBV19 and TRBJ2-1, with TRBD1 as a possible D gene (5 bases). Germline CDR1 reads LNHDA; CDR2 reads SQIVND (reference sequence). The CDR3 loop spans 16 amino acids. Trimming cost V 4 bases and J 1 base, with 14 bases left between them.